This entry is about one T cell receptor (beta chain). Its target is unknown. This may arise from a read error, as a much more abundant clone is one base away. From germline, CDR1 is ENHRY and CDR2 SYGVKD. Trimming cost V 3 bases and J 5 bases, with 13 bases left between them. CDR3 length: 14 amino acids. This entry is derived from a study of human T cells and chemical hapten exposure. Whole-study context: Per-sample TCR yields varied mainly from small pooled library volume differences.

Study-wide points: The number of TCRs above 1 in 1000 frequency did not change after DPC sensitization.

Unfractionated whole blood was the source of the extracted total RNA. The study used a library that attached unique molecular identifiers to individual cDNA molecules. In the original analysis: Samples had a median of roughly 100,000 TCRs, ranging roughly 20,000 to 690,600. TCRdb called the reads again in MiXCR, with one record for every CDR3 protein. The V and J calls here are based on TCRdb, not the publication. This sample has roughly 120,000 distinct CDR3 sequences, with around 8.5% found just once. The sequenced sample was whole blood. The TCR comes from a human donor in good health. Some clones in this sample may be carry-over from other donors' samples. This chain links TRBV10-3 with TRBJ1-1; tentative D call: TRBD1 (5 bases). The CDR3 protein is CAISDNRIGTEAFF. CDR3 sequence (DNA): TGTGCCATCAGTGACAACAGGATTGGAACTGAAGCTTTCTTT.